The T cell receptor beta chain described here comes from a study of regulatory T cells in long-lasting Graves disease. Time point given: newly diagnosed GD, antithyroid drugs for less than 3 months. The authors made the TCR library using RNA they extracted from PBMCs. Per germline, CDR1 SGHRS and CDR2 YFSETQ. This CDR3 is 14 amino acids long. The trim removed 4 bases at V and 3 bases at J, leaving 2 bases unmatched. In building TCR beta libraries, iRepertoire HTBI primers were used together with Arm-PCR of CDR3 regions. MiXCR was run by TCRdb on the multiplex PCR reads, yielding one entry per CDR3 protein. The table has roughly 350,000 distinct CDR3 sequences, about 17% seen once. These sequences were also reported in another study, on T cells in Graves' hyperthyroidism and ophthalmopathy.

The specimen comprised peripheral blood mononuclear cells (PBMCs), sampled at new diagnosis, from a patient treated with antithyroid drugs. The origin of this receptor is a young woman with Graves disease. This rearrangement joins TRBV5-1 to TRBJ2-1, with TRBD1 matching 9 bases. This CDR3 is CASSQTGGYNEQFF. The CDR3 DNA reads as TGCGCCAGCAGCCAGACAGGGGGCTACAATGAGCAGTTCTTC.